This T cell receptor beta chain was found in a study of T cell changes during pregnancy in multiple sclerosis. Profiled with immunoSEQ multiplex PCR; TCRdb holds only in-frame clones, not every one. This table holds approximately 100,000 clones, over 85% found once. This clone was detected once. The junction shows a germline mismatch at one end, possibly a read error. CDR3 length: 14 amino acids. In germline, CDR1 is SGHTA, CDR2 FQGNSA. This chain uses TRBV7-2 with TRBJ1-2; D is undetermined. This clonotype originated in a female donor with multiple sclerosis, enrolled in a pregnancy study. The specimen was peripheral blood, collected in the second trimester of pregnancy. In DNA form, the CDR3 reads TGTGCCAGCAGCTTAGATCGGGGATCGCATGGCAACACCTTC. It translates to CASSLDRGSHGNTF. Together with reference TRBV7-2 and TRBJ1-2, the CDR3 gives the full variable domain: GAGVSQSPSNKVTEKGKDVELRCDPISGHTALYWYRQSLGQGLEFLIYFQGNSAPDKSGLPSDRFSAERTGGSVSTLTIQRTQQEDSAVYLCASSLDRGSHGNTFGSGTRLTVV.